This TCR beta chain was found in a study of T-cell memory formation after mild COVID-19. Broader study findings: Memory sampled before infection contained some responding clones, suggesting cross-reactive memory joined. Of the contracting clones, CD4+ ones lay mainly in CM and EM, and CD8+ ones in EMRA.

Germline loops: CDR1 SGHDT, CDR2 YYEEEE. V was trimmed by 4 bases and J by 4 bases, leaving 15 bases between them. The CDR3 has 15 residues. About this clonotype: No antigen is known for it.

Amplification by 5'RACE using constant-segment primers produced TCR alpha and TCR beta cDNA libraries that carried sample barcodes and UMIs. MiXCR, applied by TCRdb to the 5' RACE reads, yields one record per CDR3 protein. The data show hundreds of thousands of distinct CDR3 sequences, roughly 17% seen once. The chain recombines TRBV5-6 with TRBJ2-1; weak D call: TRBD2 (6 bases). The sample taken for sequencing was PBMCs or a T cell subset sorted from them (not recorded which). The clonotype comes from a man aged 18 to 29 who had mild COVID-19 (a few samples of this study predate the infection). Cell type and time point are not known. CDR3 in amino acids: CASSLGGSTYNEQFF. The CDR3 nucleotides read TGTGCCAGCAGCCTTGGGGGGTCGACGTACAATGAGCAGTTCTTC.